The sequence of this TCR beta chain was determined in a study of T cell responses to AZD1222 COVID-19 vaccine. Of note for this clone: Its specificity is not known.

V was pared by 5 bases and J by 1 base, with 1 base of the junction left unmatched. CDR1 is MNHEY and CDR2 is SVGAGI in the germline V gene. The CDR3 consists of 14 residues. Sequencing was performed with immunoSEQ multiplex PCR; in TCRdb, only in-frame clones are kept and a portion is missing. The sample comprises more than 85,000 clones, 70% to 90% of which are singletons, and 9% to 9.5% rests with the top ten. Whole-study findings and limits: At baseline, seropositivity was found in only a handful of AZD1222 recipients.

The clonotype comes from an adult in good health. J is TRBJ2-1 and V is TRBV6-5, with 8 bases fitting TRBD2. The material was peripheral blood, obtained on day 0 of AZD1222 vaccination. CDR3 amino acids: CASSPSGSYNEQFF. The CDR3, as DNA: TGTGCCAGCAGTCCTAGCGGGTCCTACAATGAGCAGTTCTTC.